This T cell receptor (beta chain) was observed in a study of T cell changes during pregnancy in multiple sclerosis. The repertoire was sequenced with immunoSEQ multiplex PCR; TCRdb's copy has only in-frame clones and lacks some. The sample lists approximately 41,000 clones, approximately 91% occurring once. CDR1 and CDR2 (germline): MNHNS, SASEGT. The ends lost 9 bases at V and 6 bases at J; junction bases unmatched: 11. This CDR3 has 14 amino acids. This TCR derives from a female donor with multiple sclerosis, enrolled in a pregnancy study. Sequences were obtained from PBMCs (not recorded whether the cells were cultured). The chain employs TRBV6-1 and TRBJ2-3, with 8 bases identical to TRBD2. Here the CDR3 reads CASSSGGAGDTQYF. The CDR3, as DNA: TGTGCCAGTTCCTCCGGGGGGGCCGGGGATACGCAGTATTTT.